This T cell receptor (beta chain) was recorded in a study of T cell responses to AZD1222 COVID-19 vaccine. Only in-frame clones appear in the TCRdb table, and some are missing; sequencing was by immunoSEQ multiplex PCR. There are roughly 120,000 clones in the sample; 85% to 90% occur only once, and roughly 8.9% lies in the top ten. Losses at the gene ends were 6 bases for V and 10 bases for J; bases not matched to a gene: 9. Looked up from germline, CDR1 is MRHNA and CDR2 is SNTAGT. CDR3 length: 15 residues. This clone was observed once. V and J are TRBV6-4 and TRBJ2-1; TRBD2 agrees at 13 bases. The source of this sequence is an adult in good health. The sample was peripheral blood, taken on day 0 of AZD1222 vaccination. CDR3 DNA: TGTGCCAGCAGCAACGGACTAGCGGGGGCGGGGGAGCAGTTCTTC. Its translation is CASSNGLAGAGEQFF.